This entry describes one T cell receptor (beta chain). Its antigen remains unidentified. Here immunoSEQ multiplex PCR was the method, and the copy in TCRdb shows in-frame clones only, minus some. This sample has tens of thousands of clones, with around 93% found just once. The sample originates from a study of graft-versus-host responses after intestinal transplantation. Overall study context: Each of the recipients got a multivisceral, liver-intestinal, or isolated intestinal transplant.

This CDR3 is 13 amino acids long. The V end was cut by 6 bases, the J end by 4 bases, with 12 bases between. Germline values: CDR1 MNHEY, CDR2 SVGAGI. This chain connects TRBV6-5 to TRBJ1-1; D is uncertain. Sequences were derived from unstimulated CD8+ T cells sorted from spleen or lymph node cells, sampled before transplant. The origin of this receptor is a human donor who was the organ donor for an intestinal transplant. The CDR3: CASRAQRATEAFF. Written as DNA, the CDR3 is TGTGCCAGCAGGGCGCAACGGGCCACTGAAGCTTTCTTT.